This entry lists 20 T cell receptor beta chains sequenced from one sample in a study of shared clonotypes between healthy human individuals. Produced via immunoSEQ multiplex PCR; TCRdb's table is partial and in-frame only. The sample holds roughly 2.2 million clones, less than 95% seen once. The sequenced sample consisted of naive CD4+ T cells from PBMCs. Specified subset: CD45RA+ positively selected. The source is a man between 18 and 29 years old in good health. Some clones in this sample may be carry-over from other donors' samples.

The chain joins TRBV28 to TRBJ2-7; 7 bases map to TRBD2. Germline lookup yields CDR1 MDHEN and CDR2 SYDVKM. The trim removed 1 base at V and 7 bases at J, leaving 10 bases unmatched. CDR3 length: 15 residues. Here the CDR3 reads CASSLLRAGAEEQYF. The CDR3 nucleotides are TGTGCCAGCAGTTTATTGCGGGCGGGAGCAGAGGAGCAGTACTTC.

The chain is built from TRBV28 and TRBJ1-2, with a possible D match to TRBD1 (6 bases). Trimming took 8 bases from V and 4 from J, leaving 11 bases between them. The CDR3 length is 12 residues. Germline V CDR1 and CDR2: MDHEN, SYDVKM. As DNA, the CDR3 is TGTGCCAGCCAGGGGTCAGGCTATGGCTACACCTTC. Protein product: CASQGSGYGYTF.

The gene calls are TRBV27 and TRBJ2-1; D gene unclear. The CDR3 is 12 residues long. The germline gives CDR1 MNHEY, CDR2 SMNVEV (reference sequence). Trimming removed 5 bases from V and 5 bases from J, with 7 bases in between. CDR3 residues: CASSGMDNEQFF. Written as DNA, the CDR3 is TGTGCCAGCAGTGGTATGGACAATGAGCAGTTCTTC.

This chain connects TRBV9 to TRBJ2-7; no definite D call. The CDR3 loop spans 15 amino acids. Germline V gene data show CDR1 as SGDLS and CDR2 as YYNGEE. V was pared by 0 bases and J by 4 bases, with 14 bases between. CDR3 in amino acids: CASSVEDGSQYEQYF. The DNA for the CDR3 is TGTGCCAGCAGCGTAGAGGACGGGTCCCAGTACGAGCAGTACTTC. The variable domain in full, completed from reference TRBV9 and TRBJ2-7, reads DSGVTQTPKHLITATGQRVTLRCSPRSGDLSVYWYQQSLDQGLQFLIQYYNGEERAKGNILERFSAQQFPDLHSELNLSSLELGDSALYFCASSVEDGSQYEQYFGPGTRLTVT.

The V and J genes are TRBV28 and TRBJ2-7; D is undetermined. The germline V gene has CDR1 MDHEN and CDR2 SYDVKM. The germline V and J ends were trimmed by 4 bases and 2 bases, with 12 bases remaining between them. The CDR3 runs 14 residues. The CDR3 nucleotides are TGTGCCAGCAGTTCCCCGCAAGTTCCCTACGAGCAGTACTTC. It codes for CASSSPQVPYEQYF.

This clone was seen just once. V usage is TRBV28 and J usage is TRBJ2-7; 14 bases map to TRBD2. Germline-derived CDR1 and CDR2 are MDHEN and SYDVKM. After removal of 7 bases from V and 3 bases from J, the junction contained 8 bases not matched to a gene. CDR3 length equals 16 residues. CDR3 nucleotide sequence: TGTGCCAGCACCCCAATGGGACTAGCGGGAGTCTACGAGCAGTACTTC. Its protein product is CASTPMGLAGVYEQYF.

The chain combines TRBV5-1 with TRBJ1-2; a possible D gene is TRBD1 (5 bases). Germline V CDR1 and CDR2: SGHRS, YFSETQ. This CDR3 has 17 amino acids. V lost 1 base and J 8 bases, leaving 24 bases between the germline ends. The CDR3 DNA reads TGCGCCAGCAGCTTGCTTAGTACCGGGACCCACCTGGTCGGCTACACCTTC. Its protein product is CASSLLSTGTHLVGYTF.

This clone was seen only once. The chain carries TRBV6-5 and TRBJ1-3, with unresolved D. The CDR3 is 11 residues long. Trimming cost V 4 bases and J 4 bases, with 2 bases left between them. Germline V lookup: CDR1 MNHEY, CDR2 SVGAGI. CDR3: CASSWGNTIYF. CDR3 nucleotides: TGTGCCAGCAGTTGGGGAAACACCATATATTTT.

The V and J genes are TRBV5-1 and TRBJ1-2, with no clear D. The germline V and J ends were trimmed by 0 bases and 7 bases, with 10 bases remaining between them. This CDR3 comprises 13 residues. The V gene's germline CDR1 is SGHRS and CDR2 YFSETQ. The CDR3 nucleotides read TGCGCCAGCAGCTTGGAGGGTGCGTCTGGCTACACCTTC. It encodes CASSLEGASGYTF. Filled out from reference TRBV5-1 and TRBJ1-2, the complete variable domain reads KAGVTQTPRYLIKTRGQQVTLSCSPISGHRSVSWYQQTPGQGLQFLFEYFSETQRNKGNFPGRFSGRQFSNSRSEMNVSTLELGDSALYLCASSLEGASGYTFGSGTRLTVV.

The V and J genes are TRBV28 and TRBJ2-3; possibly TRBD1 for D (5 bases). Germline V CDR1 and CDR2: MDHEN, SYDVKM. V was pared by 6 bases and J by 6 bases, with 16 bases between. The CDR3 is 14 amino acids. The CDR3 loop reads CASSSQVVPDTQYF. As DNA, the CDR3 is TGTGCCAGCAGCTCACAGGTCGTGCCGGATACGCAGTATTTT.

As DNA, the CDR3 is TGTGCCAGCAGTGTACTAGCGGGAATTTTAGCAGATACGCAGTATTTT. Residues: CASSVLAGILADTQYF. The V and J genes are TRBV6-1 and TRBJ2-3, with 10 bases matching TRBD2. The CDR3 is 16 residues long. V gave up 4 bases and J gave up 4 bases; unmatched junction bases: 8. The germline V gene encodes CDR1 MNHNS and CDR2 SASEGT.

CDR3 residues: CASSLEGDRYTF. The CDR3 bases are TGTGCCAGCAGCTTAGAGGGGGATCGCTACACCTTC. The rearrangement links TRBV7-2 to TRBJ1-2, with D maybe TRBD1 (6 bases). The CDR3 runs 12 residues. V shed 1 base and J shed 9 bases, with 9 bases lying between them. Germline CDR1 SGHTA, CDR2 FQGNSA. The full variable domain, its missing parts supplied by reference TRBV7-2 and TRBJ1-2, is GAGVSQSPSNKVTEKGKDVELRCDPISGHTALYWYRQSLGQGLEFLIYFQGNSAPDKSGLPSDRFSAERTGGSVSTLTIQRTQQEDSAVYLCASSLEGDRYTFGSGTRLTVV.

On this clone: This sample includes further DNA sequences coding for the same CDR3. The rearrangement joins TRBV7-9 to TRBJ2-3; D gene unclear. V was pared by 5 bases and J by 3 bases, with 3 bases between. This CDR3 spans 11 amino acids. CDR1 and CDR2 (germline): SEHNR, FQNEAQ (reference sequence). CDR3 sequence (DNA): TGTGCCAGCAGCCTTACAGATACGCAGTATTTT. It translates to CASSLTDTQYF.

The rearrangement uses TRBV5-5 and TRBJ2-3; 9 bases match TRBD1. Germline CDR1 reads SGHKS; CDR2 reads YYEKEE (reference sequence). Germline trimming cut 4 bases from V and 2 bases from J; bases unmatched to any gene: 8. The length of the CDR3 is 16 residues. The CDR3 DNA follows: TGTGCCAGCAGCCCGGGACAGGGTGGTTCCACAGATACGCAGTATTTT. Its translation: CASSPGQGGSTDTQYF.

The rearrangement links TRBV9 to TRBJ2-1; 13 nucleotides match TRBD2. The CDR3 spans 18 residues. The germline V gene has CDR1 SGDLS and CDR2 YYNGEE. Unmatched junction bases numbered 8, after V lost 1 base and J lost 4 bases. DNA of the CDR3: TGTGCCAGCAGCGTATCCGGACTAGCGGGAGTGGGATACAATGAGCAGTTCTTC. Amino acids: CASSVSGLAGVGYNEQFF.

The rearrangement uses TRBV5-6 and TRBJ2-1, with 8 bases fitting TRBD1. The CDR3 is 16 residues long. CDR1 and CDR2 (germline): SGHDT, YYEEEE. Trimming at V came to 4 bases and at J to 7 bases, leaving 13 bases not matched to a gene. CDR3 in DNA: TGTGCCAGCAGCCCGTACCGGACAGGGCCGGCGAATGAGCAGTTCTTC. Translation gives CASSPYRTGPANEQFF.

The DNA of the CDR3 is TGTGCCACCAGCAGAGGTGCGACCGATCAGCCCCAGCATTTT. Its protein product is CATSRGATDQPQHF. The V call is TRBV15, the J call TRBJ1-5, with D unresolved. Trimming pared 1 base from V and 5 bases from J, leaving 9 bases between. Looked up from germline, CDR1 is LNHNV and CDR2 is YYDKDF (reference sequence). This CDR3 is built from 14 residues.

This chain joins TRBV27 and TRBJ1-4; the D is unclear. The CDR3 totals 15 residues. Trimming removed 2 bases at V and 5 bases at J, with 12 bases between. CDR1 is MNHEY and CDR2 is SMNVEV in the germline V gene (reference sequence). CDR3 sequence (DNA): TGTGCCAGCAGTTTAACCGGACGGAGGAATGAAAAACTGTTTTTT. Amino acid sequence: CASSLTGRRNEKLFF.

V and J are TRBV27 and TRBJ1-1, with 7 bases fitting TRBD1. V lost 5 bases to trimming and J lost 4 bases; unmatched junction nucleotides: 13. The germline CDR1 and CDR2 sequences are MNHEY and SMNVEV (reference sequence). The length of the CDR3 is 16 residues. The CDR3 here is CASSEFIGDRVTEAFF. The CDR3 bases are TGTGCCAGCAGTGAGTTTATCGGTGACAGGGTCACTGAAGCTTTCTTT.

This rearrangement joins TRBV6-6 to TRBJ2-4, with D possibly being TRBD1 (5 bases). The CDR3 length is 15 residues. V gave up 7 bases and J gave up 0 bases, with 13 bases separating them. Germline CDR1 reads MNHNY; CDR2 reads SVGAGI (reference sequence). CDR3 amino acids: CASTTGAVAKNIQYF. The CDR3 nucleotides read TGTGCCAGCACCACTGGGGCGGTAGCCAAAAACATTCAGTACTTC.